This TCR beta chain was captured in a study of T cell repertoires and HLA-DP antigens. Profiled with immunoSEQ multiplex PCR; TCRdb holds only in-frame clones, not every one. The repertoire holds fewer than 75,000 clones, around four fifths seen once, with about 1.6% in the top ten. Study-level findings and limits: Against one allele, clones undetected before culture averaged approximately 35%; against the other, approximately 51%.

Untouched CD4+ T cells were bead-isolated from PBMC at around 98% purity. Comments on this clone: The antigen is undetermined.

This clonotype was obtained from a man in his sixties in good health and CMV-seronegative. Sequenced: CD4+ T cells from PBMCs.

The chain's CDR3 is CASSYQKGLPYNEQFF. The CDR3 DNA follows: TGTGCCAGCAGCTATCAAAAGGGTCTTCCCTACAATGAGCAGTTCTTC. This rearrangement joins TRBV7-9 to TRBJ2-1; D is undetermined. Trimming cost V 4 bases and J 2 bases, with 15 bases left between them. CDR3 size: 16 residues. Germline V gene sequence: CDR1 SEHNR, CDR2 FQNEAQ (reference sequence).